One and the same sample provided the 24 T cell receptor beta chains below, sequenced in a study of blood T cell repertoires in COVID-19. TCRdb's table, derived via immunoSEQ multiplex PCR, lists solely in-frame clones and lacks some. The sample has roughly 140,000 clones, approximately 85% seen once; the top ten hold around 8%. The sample consisted of peripheral blood. The source of these receptors is a woman aged 60-75 years with COVID-19, enrolled during active disease.

V usage is TRBV5-4 and J usage is TRBJ1-4; D is undetermined. There are 14 residues in the CDR3. CDR1 is SGHNT, CDR2 YYREEE, per germline (reference sequence). V was trimmed by 3 bases and J by 2 bases, leaving 8 bases between them. The CDR3, as DNA: TGTGCCAGCAGCTCAGGCAGGACTAATGAAAAACTGTTTTTT. Translating gives CASSSGRTNEKLFF.

This chain uses TRBV6-1 with TRBJ1-1; D ambiguous. V lost 6 bases and J lost 6, with 17 bases in between. CDR1 MNHNS and CDR2 SASEGT come from the germline V gene. The CDR3 is 14 residues long. The CDR3 nucleotides are TGTGCCAGCAGGACCAGCGGGTATCTGCCTGAAGCTTTCTTT. It yields the protein CASRTSGYLPEAFF.

This rearrangement joins TRBV7-9 to TRBJ1-1, with D unclear. The germline V and J ends were trimmed by 5 bases and 5 bases, with 21 bases remaining between them. Germline V gene lookup returns CDR1 SEHNR and CDR2 FQNEAQ (reference sequence). CDR3 length equals 16 residues. In DNA, the CDR3 is TGTGCCAGCAGCCCTAGCTTTTTCCGCGCGCGGACTGAAGCTTTCTTT. Encoded protein: CASSPSFFRARTEAFF.

Remarks on this clone: At one end, the junction sequence differs from germline, possibly due to a read error. The CDR3 coding sequence is TGTGCCAGCAGTGCTCGGGAACCGCAAGGGACCCAGTACTTC. Encoded protein: CASSAREPQGTQYF. The chain joins TRBV27 to TRBJ2-5, with D possibly being TRBD2 (5 bases). CDR1 and CDR2 from the germline V gene are MNHEY and SMNVEV (reference sequence). The CDR3 covers 14 residues.

V is TRBV7-9 and J is TRBJ2-3, with 9 nucleotides matching TRBD2. This CDR3 spans 16 amino acids. CDR1 is SEHNR and CDR2 is FQNEAQ in the germline V gene (reference sequence). V lost 3 bases and J lost 2; bases outside the gene matches: 6. This CDR3 reads CASSLSSGAATDTQYF. The CDR3 DNA sequence: TGTGCCAGCAGCTTGTCTAGCGGGGCGGCCACAGATACGCAGTATTTT.

This clone showed up just a few times. V gene TRBV11-2 combines with J gene TRBJ1-6, with 7 bases matching TRBD1. Germline loops: CDR1 SGHAT, CDR2 FQNNGV. J lost 13 bases, V lost 1 base, and 10 bases had no gene match. The length of the CDR3 is 15 residues. The CDR3: CASSLAGTEFDPLHF. In DNA form, the CDR3 reads TGTGCCAGCAGCTTAGCCGGGACAGAGTTTGACCCCCTCCACTTT.

The chain uses TRBV7-3 and TRBJ1-6; D gene unclear. Trimming shortened V by 5 bases and J by 3 bases, and 5 bases separated the two germline ends. Germline CDR1 is SGHTA and CDR2 is FQGTGA. This CDR3 is 13 amino acids long. The DNA for the CDR3 is TGTGCCAGCAGCCTAGACTATAATTCACCCCTCCACTTT. Residues: CASSLDYNSPLHF.

This chain connects TRBV7-6 to TRBJ2-2; 8 nucleotides align to TRBD1. Germline lookup yields CDR1 SGHVS and CDR2 FNYEAQ. The length of the CDR3 is 15 residues. J lost 5 bases, V lost 1 base, and 3 bases had no gene match. CDR3 loop: CASSLGTGTTGELFF. The CDR3 DNA reads as TGTGCCAGCAGCTTAGGGACAGGGACGACCGGGGAGCTGTTTTTT.

The CDR3 nucleotides are TGTGCCAGCAGACGTCAGGGATCTGGGGCCAACGTCCTGACTTTC. It yields the protein CASRRQGSGANVLTF. The V call is TRBV28, the J call TRBJ2-6; possibly TRBD1 for D (5 bases). Trimming shortened V by 6 bases and J by 1 base, and 10 bases separated the two germline ends. The germline V gene has CDR1 MDHEN and CDR2 SYDVKM. The length of the CDR3 is 15 residues.

This clone was picked up many times. V is TRBV6-2 or TRBV6-3 and J is TRBJ2-3, with 13 bases aligning to TRBD2. V lost 5 bases and J lost 0; bases outside the gene matches: 11. The CDR3 is 19 residues long. Germline V gene sequence: CDR1 MNHEY, CDR2 SVGEGT. The CDR3 here is CASSTPGTSGDPSTDTQYF. The DNA of the CDR3 is TGTGCCAGCAGTACACCCGGGACTAGCGGGGACCCTAGCACAGATACGCAGTATTTT.

V gene TRBV5-1 combines with J gene TRBJ1-6; D is unresolved. V lost 0 bases to trimming and J lost 7 bases, with 8 bases between them. This CDR3 has 14 amino acids. The germline gives CDR1 SGHRS, CDR2 YFSETQ. The chain's CDR3 is CASSLEQENSPLHF. For the CDR3, the DNA is TGCGCCAGCAGCTTGGAACAAGAAAATTCACCCCTCCACTTT.

The rearrangement joins TRBV3-1 (or the pseudogene TRBV3-2) to TRBJ2-1, with D possibly matching TRBD1 (6 bases). CDR3 length equals 13 residues. Trimming shortened V by 5 bases and J by 4 bases, and 9 bases separated the two germline ends. Germline V gene data show CDR1 as LGHDT and CDR2 as YNNKEL (reference sequence). The CDR3 protein is CASSKQGYNEQFF. CDR3 in DNA: TGTGCCAGCAGCAAACAGGGATACAATGAGCAGTTCTTC.

The chain employs TRBV9 and TRBJ2-3; D is unclear. CDR1 is SGDLS and CDR2 is YYNGEE in the germline V gene. This CDR3 comprises 12 residues. Deletions cut 4 bases from V and 1 base from J, with 4 bases between. CDR3 in DNA: TGTGCCAGCAGCCTTGGCACAGATACGCAGTATTTT. Its translation is CASSLGTDTQYF.

The chain combines TRBV5-1 with TRBJ1-5; D remains unclear. With 0 bases removed from V and 0 bases from J, the gap between germline ends came to 7 bases. This CDR3 comprises 15 residues. The germline V gene has CDR1 SGHRS and CDR2 YFSETQ. CDR3 region: CASSLGENSNQPQHF. The DNA of the CDR3 is TGCGCCAGCAGCTTGGGGGAGAATAGCAATCAGCCCCAGCATTTT.

This CDR3 is CAISEGEGYTF. DNA of the CDR3: TGTGCCATCAGTGAGGGGGAGGGCTACACCTTC. J is TRBJ1-2 and V is TRBV10-3; D not resolved. This CDR3 contains 11 residues. V gave up 2 bases and J gave up 8 bases, with 6 bases separating them. The germline V gene encodes CDR1 ENHRY and CDR2 SYGVKD.

The V call is TRBV7-9, the J call TRBJ2-1; 13 bases match TRBD2. This CDR3 contains 15 residues. Per the germline V gene, CDR1 is SEHNR and CDR2 is FQNEAQ (reference sequence). With 3 bases clipped from V and 8 bases from J, the junction kept 4 bases outside the gene matches. CDR3 sequence (DNA): TGTGCCAGCAGCTTTACTAGCGGGGGGGTTTATGAGCAGTTCTTC. Its translation is CASSFTSGGVYEQFF.

CDR3 amino acids: CASSPRDSVRSYEQYF. In DNA, the CDR3 is TGTGCCAGCAGCCCCCGCGATTCGGTACGTTCCTACGAGCAGTACTTC. This sequence joins TRBV9 and TRBJ2-7; D gene ambiguous. The V and J ends lost 4 bases and 1 base respectively, with 18 bases between them. The CDR3 is made up of 16 amino acids. Germline values: CDR1 SGDLS, CDR2 YYNGEE.

This clone has more than one count but fewer than ten. The rearrangement links TRBV3-1 (or the pseudogene TRBV3-2) to TRBJ1-5, with TRBD1 identical over 11 bases. The CDR3 consists of 15 residues. The germline V gene has CDR1 LGHDT and CDR2 YNNKEL (reference sequence). Germline trimming cut 4 bases from V and 4 bases from J; bases unmatched to any gene: 3. Here the CDR3 DNA reads TGTGCCAGCAGCCTGGGACAGGGGGAGAATCAGCCCCAGCATTTT. Protein product: CASSLGQGENQPQHF.

The chain joins TRBV10-3 to TRBJ2-1; 9 nucleotides align to TRBD2. This CDR3 has 16 residues. Per germline, CDR1 ENHRY and CDR2 SYGVKD. Trimming cost V 0 bases and J 6 bases; bases outside gene matches: 6. The CDR3 spells CAISESASGEANEQFF. The CDR3 DNA sequence: TGTGCCATCAGTGAGTCAGCTAGCGGGGAGGCCAATGAGCAGTTCTTC.

V gene TRBV6-5 combines with J gene TRBJ2-7, with a possible D match to TRBD1 (6 bases). The CDR3 is made up of 14 amino acids. V lost 5 bases, J lost 1 base, and 12 bases lay in between. Germline CDR1 MNHEY, CDR2 SVGAGI. CDR3: CASSPRGGSYEQYF. As DNA, the CDR3 is TGTGCCAGCAGTCCCCGAGGGGGATCCTACGAGCAGTACTTC.

V and J are TRBV10-3 and TRBJ1-2; a weak D match, TRBD1 (5 bases). CDR1 is ENHRY, CDR2 SYGVKD, per germline. The CDR3 consists of 13 residues. V lost 0 bases and J 13 bases, leaving 15 bases between the germline ends. DNA of the CDR3: TGTGCCATCAGTGAGTCGGGGGGGAATTTAGCCACCTTC. Amino acid sequence: CAISESGGNLATF.

This chain uses TRBV27 with TRBJ1-2, with D possibly TRBD1 on 5 matching bases. The CDR3 contains 14 residues. The V end lost 0 bases, the J end lost 3 bases, and 8 bases lay between the germline ends. CDR1 and CDR2 from the germline V gene are MNHEY and SMNVEV (reference sequence). CDR3 nucleotides: TGTGCCAGCAGTTTATCCGGGGGACACTATGGCTACACCTTC. Translating it yields CASSLSGGHYGYTF.

This chain connects TRBV3-1 (or the pseudogene TRBV3-2) to TRBJ1-6; tentative D call: TRBD1 (6 bases). The CDR3 spans 14 residues. In germline, CDR1 is LGHDT, CDR2 YNNKEL (reference sequence). The V end lost 4 bases, the J end lost 7 bases, and 11 bases lay between the germline ends. The CDR3 reads CASSLGQPNSPLHF. The CDR3 nucleotides read TGTGCCAGCAGCCTAGGACAGCCCAATTCACCCCTCCACTTT.

The chain is built from TRBV4-2 and TRBJ2-4, with a weak D call TRBD2 (5 bases). Trimming stripped 0 bases from V and 5 bases from J, with 11 bases between. The CDR3 sequence is 15 residues long. Germline V CDR1 and CDR2: LGHNA, YNFKEQ. This CDR3 reads CASSQDPGFENIQYF. The CDR3 bases are TGTGCCAGCAGCCAAGATCCGGGGTTTGAAAACATTCAGTACTTC.